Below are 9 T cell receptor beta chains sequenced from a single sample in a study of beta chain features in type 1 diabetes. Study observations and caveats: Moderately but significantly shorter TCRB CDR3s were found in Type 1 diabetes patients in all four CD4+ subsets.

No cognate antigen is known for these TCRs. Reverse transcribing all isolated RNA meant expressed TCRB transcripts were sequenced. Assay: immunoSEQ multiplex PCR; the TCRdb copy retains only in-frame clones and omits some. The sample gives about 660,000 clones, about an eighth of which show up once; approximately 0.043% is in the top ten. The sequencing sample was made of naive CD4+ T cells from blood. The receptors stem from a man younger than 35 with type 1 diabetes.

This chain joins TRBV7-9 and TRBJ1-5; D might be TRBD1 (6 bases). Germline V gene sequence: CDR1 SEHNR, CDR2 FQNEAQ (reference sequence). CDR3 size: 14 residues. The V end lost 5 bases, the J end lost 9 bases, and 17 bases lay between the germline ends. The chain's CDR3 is CASSADRPQRPQHF. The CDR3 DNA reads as TGTGCCAGCAGCGCCGACAGGCCCCAAAGGCCCCAGCATTTT. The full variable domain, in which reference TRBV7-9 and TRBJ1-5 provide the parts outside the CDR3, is DTGVSQNPRHKITKRGQNVTFRCDPISEHNRLYWYRQTLGQGPEFLTYFQNEAQLEKSRLLSDRFSAERPKGSFSTLEIQRTEQGDSAMYLCASSADRPQRPQHFGDGTRLSIL.

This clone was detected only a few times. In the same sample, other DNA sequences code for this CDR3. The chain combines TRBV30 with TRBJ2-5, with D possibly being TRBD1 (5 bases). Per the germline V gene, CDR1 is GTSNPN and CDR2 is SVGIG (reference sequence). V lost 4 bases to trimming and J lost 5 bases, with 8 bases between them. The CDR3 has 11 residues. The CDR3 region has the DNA TGTGCCTGGACTCCAGGGGAGACCCAGTACTTC. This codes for CAWTPGETQYF.

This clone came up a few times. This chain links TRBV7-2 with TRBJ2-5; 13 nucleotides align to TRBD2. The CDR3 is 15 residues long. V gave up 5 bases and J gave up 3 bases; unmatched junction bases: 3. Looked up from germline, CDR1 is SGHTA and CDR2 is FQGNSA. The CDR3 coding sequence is TGTGCCAGCAGCCAGGGGACTAGCGGGAAAGAGACCCAGTACTTC. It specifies CASSQGTSGKETQYF.

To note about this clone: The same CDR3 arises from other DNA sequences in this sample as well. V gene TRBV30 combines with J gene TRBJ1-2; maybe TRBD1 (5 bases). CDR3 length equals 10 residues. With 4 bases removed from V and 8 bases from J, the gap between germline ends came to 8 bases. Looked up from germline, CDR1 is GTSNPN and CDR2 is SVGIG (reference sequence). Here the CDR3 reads CAWTGRGYTF. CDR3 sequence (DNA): TGTGCCTGGACAGGGCGAGGCTACACCTTC.

The CDR3 reads CAWTDSPMNTEAFF. Written as DNA, the CDR3 is TGTGCCTGGACGGACAGTCCCATGAACACTGAAGCTTTCTTT. The rearrangement uses TRBV30 and TRBJ1-1; D may be TRBD1 (6 bases). The germline V gene encodes CDR1 GTSNPN and CDR2 SVGIG (reference sequence). Trimming removed 4 bases from V and 0 bases from J, with 12 bases in between. The CDR3 sequence is 14 residues long.

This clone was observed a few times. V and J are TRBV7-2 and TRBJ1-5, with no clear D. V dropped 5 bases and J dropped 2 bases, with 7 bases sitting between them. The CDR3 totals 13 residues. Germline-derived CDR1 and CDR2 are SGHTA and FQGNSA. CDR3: CASSPQGNQPQHF. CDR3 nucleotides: TGTGCCAGCAGCCCCCAGGGCAATCAGCCCCAGCATTTT.

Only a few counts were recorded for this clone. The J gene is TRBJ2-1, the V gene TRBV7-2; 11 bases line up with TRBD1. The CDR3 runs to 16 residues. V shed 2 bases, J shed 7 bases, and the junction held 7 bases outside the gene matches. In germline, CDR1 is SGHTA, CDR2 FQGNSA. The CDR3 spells CASSLIRDRGYNEQFF. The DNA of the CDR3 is TGTGCCAGCAGCTTAATCCGGGACAGGGGGTATAATGAGCAGTTCTTC.

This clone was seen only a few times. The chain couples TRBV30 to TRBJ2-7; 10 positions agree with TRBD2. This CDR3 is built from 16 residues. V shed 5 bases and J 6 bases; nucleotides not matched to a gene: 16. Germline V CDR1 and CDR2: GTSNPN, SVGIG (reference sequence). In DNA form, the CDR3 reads TGTGCCTGGGACGCGGGACTAGCGAGTTGGGGTACCGAGCAGTACTTC. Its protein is CAWDAGLASWGTEQYF. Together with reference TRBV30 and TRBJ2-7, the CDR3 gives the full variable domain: SQTIHQWPATLVQPVGSPLSLECTVEGTSNPNLYWYRQAAGRGLQLLFYSVGIGQISSEVPQNLSASRPQDRQFILSSKKLLLSDSGFYLCAWDAGLASWGTEQYFGPGTRLTVT.

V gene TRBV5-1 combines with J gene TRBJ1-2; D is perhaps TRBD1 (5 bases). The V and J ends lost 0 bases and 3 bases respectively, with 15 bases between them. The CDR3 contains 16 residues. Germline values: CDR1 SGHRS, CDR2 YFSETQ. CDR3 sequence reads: CASSLGGTTGDYGYTF. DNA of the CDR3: TGCGCCAGCAGCTTGGGGGGAACCACAGGAGACTATGGCTACACCTTC.